This entry describes one T cell receptor beta chain. Its specificity is unknown. The sample's treatment: roughly 18 received Ad26.COV2.S at low or high dose, single or two shots; about 5 received placebo; per-sample allocation not given. Day 63 after the first injection of vaccine or placebo was the sampling time. The protocol was immunoSEQ multiplex PCR, while the TCRdb copy is restricted to in-frame clones and leaves out a portion. The sample has around 250,000 clones, roughly 85% seen once. This sample is part of a study of Ad26.COV2.S vaccination and SARS-CoV-2 variants. Turning to the study itself: Ad26.COV2.S was injected intramuscularly once or twice, 56 days apart.

Overall study results and limits: Vaccinees displayed broader spike-specific TCR repertoires than placebo recipients. Breadth, reportedly substantial, characterized the spike-specific CD8+ and CD4+ T cell responses after vaccination.

V lost 1 base and J lost 2, with 13 bases in between. The CDR3 runs 16 residues. Germline CDR1 is LGHNA and CDR2 is YSLEER. This rearrangement joins TRBV4-3 to TRBJ2-3, with TRBD2 as a possible D gene (6 bases). The TCR originated in a person between 18 and 60 years old who received the Ad26.COV2.S COVID-19 vaccine or a placebo. The material was peripheral blood, obtained in a trial of Ad26.COV2.S vaccine versus placebo. The CDR3 protein is CASSQVAVQNTDTQYF. CDR3 coding DNA: TGCGCCAGCAGCCAAGTAGCGGTTCAAAACACAGATACGCAGTATTTT.